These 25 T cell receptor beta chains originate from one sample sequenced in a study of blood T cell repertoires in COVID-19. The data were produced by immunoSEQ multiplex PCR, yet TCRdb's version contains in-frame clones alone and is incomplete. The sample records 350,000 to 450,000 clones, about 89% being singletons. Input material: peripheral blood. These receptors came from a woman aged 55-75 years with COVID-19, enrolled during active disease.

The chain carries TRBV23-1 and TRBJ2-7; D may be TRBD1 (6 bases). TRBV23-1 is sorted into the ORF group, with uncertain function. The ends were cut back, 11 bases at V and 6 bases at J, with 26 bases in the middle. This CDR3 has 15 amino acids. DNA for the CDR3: TGCGCCCTTCGGAGGTCGGGACATGTACGCTCCGAGCAGTACTTC. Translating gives CALRRSGHVRSEQYF.

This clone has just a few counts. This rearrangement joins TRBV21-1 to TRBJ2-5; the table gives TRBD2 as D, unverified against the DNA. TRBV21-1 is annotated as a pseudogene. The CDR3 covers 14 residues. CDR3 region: CAGEGDVRGETQYF. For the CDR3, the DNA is TGTGCCGGGGAGGGGGACGTTCGAGGGGAGACCCAGTACTTC.

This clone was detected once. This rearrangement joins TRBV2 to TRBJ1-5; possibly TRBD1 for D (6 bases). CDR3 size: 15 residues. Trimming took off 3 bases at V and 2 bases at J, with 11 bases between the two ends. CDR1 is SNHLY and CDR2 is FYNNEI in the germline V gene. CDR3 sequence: CASSDEGQRNQPQHF. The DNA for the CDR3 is TGTGCCAGCAGTGATGAAGGACAGCGCAATCAGCCCCAGCATTTT.

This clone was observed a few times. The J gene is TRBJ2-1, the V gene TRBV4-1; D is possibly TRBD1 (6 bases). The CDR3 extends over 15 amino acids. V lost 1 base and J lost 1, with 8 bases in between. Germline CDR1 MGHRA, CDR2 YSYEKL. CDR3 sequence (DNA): TGCGCCAGCAGCCAAGGGCAGGGGTCCTACAATGAGCAGTTCTTC. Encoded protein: CASSQGQGSYNEQFF.

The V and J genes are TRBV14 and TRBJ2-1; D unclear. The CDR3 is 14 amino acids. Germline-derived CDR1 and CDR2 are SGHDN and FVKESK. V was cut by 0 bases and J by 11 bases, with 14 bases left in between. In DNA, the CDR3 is TGTGCCAGCAGCCAAGATTTGATTCAGGAACAGCAGTTCTTC. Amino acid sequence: CASSQDLIQEQQFF.

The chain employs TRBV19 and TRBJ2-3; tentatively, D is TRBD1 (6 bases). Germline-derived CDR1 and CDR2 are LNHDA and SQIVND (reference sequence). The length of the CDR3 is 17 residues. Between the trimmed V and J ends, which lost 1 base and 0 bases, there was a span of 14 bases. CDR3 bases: TGTGCCAGTAGTATAGTTTCGGGACACCCTAGCACAGATACGCAGTATTTT. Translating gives CASSIVSGHPSTDTQYF.

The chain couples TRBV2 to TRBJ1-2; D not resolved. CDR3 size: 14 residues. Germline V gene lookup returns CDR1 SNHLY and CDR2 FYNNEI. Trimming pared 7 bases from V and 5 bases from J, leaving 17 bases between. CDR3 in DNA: TGTGCCAGCACCACACTCGAGGAGTTTTATGGCTACACCTTC. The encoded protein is CASTTLEEFYGYTF.

The CDR3 reads CASSPRIGAGNTIYF. The CDR3 region has the DNA TGTGCCAGCAGCCCCCGTATAGGGGCTGGAAACACCATATATTTT. The chain uses TRBV9 and TRBJ1-3; tentatively, D is TRBD1 (5 bases). Trimming pared 4 bases from V and 2 bases from J, leaving 13 bases between. The CDR3 covers 15 residues. Germline CDR1 and CDR2: SGDLS and YYNGEE.

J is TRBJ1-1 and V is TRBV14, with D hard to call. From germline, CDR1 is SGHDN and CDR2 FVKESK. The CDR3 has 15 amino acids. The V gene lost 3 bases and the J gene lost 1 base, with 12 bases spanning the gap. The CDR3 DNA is TGTGCCAGCAGCCAGTGGCGGGGAACGAACACTGAAGCTTTCTTT. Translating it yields CASSQWRGTNTEAFF. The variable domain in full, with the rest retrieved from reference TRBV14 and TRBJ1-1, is EAGVTQFPSHSVIEKGQTVTLRCDPISGHDNLYWYRRVMGKEIKFLLHFVKESKQDESGMPNNRFLAERTGGTYSTLKVQPAELEDSGVYFCASSQWRGTNTEAFFGQGTRLTVV.

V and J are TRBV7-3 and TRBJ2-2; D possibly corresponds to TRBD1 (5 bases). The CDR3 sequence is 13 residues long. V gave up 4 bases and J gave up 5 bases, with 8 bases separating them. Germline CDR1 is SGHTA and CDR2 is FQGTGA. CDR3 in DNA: TGTGCCAGCAGCTCTGCAGGGACCGGGGAGCTGTTTTTT. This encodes CASSSAGTGELFF. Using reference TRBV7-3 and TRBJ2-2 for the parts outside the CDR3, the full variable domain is GAGVSQTPSNKVTEKGKYVELRCDPISGHTALYWYRQSLGQGPEFLIYFQGTGAADDSGLPNDRFFAVRPEGSVSTLKIQRTERGDSAVYLCASSSAGTGELFFGEGSRLTVL.

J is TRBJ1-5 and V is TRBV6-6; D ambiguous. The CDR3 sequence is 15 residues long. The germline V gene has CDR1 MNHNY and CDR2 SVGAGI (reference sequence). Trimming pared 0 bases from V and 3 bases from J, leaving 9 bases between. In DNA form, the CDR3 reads TGTGCCAGCAGTTACTCGGAGGGAATCAATCAGCCCCAGCATTTT. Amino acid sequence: CASSYSEGINQPQHF.

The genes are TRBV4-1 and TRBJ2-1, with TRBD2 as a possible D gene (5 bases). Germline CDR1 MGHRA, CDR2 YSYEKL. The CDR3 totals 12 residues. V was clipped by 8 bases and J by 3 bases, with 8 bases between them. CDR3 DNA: TGCGCCAGCGCCGGGAACTACAATGAGCAGTTCTTC. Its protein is CASAGNYNEQFF.

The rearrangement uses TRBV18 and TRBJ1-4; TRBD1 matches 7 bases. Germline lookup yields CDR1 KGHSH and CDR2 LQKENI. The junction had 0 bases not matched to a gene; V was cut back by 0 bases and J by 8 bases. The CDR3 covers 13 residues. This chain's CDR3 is CASSPPGQEKLFF. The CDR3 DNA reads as TGTGCCAGCTCACCACCGGGACAGGAAAAACTGTTTTTT.

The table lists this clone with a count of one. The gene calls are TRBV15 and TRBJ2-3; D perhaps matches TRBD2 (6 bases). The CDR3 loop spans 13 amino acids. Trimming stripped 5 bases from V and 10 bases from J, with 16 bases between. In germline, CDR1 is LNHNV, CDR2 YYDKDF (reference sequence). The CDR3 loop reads CATSLISGVAQYF. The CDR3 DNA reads TGTGCCACCAGCCTAATCTCGGGGGTAGCGCAGTATTTT.

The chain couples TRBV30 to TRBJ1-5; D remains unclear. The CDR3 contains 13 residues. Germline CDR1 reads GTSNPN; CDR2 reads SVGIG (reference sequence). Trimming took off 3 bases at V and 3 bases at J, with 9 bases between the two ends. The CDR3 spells CAWSKQINQPQHF. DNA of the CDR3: TGTGCCTGGAGCAAACAGATCAATCAGCCCCAGCATTTT.

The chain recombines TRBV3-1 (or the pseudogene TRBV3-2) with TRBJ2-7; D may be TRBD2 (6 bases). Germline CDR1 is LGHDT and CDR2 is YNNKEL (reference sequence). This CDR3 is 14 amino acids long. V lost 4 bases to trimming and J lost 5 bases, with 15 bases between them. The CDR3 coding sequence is TGTGCCAGCAGCCGCCGGGGGAGAGAGAACGAGCAGTACTTC. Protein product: CASSRRGRENEQYF.

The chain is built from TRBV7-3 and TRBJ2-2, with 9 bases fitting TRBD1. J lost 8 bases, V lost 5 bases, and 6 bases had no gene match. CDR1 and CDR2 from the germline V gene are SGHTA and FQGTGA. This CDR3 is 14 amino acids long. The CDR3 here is CASSHRDRVGELFF. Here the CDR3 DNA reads TGTGCCAGCAGCCACCGGGACAGGGTTGGGGAGCTGTTTTTT.

Here the CDR3 DNA reads TGTGCCTCCGGAGGGACTTCGTCGGCAACTAATGAAAAACTGTTTTTT. This encodes CASGGTSSATNEKLFF. V and J are TRBV9 and TRBJ1-4, with D possibly matching TRBD1 (5 bases). The CDR3 extends over 16 amino acids. V was pared by 10 bases and J by 0 bases, with 19 bases between. Germline CDR1 and CDR2: SGDLS and YYNGEE.

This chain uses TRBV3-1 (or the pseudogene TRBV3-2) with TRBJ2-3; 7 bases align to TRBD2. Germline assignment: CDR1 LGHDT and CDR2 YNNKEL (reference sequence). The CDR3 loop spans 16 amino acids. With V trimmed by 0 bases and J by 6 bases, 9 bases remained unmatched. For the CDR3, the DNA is TGTGCCAGCAGCCAAGATCAAGCGGGGCCTAGGGATACGCAGTATTTT. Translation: CASSQDQAGPRDTQYF.

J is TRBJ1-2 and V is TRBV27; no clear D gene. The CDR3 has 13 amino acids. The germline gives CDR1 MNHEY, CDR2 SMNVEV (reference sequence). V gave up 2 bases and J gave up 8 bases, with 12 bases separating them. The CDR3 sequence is CASSLAGGGGYTF. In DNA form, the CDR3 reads TGTGCCAGCAGTTTAGCGGGAGGCGGAGGCTACACCTTC.

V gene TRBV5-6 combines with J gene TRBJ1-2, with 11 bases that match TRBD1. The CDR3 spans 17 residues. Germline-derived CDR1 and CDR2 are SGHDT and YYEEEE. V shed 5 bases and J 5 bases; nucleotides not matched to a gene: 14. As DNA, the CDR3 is TGTGCCAGCAGAGAGGACAGGGGGCGCGGGTTGTTGTATGGCTACACCTTC. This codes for CASREDRGRGLLYGYTF.

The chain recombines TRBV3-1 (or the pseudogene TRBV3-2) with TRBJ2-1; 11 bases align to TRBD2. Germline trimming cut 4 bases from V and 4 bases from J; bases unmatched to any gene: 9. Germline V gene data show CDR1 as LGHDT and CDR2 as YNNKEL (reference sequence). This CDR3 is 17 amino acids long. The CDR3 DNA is TGTGCCAGCAGCCCTAGGACACTAGCGGGGGTTTACAATGAGCAGTTCTTC. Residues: CASSPRTLAGVYNEQFF.

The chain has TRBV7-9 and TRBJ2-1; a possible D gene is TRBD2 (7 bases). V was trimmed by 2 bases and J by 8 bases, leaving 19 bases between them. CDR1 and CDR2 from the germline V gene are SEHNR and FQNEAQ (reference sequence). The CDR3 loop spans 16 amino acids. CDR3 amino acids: CASSLRRGPLSDEQFF. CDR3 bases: TGTGCCAGCAGCTTAAGGCGGGGGCCTCTTTCGGATGAGCAGTTCTTC.

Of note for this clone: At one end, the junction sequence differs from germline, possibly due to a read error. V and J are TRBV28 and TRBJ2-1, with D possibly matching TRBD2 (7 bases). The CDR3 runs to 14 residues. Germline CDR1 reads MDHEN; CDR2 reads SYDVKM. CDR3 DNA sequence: TGTGCCGGCAGAAAGGGGGGGCCCTACAATGAGCAGTTCTTC. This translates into CAGRKGGPYNEQFF.

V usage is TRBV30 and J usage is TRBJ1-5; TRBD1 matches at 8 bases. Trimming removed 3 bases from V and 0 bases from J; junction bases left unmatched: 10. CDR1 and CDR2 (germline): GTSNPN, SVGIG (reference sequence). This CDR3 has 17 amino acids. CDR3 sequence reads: CAWSIGQGFYSNQPQHF. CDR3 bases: TGTGCCTGGAGCATCGGACAGGGATTTTATAGCAATCAGCCCCAGCATTTT.